One sample yielded the 30 T cell receptor beta chains listed below, sequenced in a study of blood T cell repertoires in COVID-19. Clones were sequenced by immunoSEQ multiplex PCR, and TCRdb holds only the in-frame ones, with some missing. The sample holds around 240,000 clones, about 90% seen once. The sequenced sample was PBMCs or T cells enriched from blood (not recorded which). The source of these receptors is a human donor in a cohort exposed to, infected with or recovered from COVID-19 (not recorded which). The donor label of this sample is uncertain.

CDR3 nucleotide sequence: TGTGCCAGCAGTTATGCCGAGGGGGCGAAACTGTTTTTT. This encodes CASSYAEGAKLFF. This chain uses TRBV6-5 with TRBJ1-4; 7 nucleotides match TRBD1. There are 13 residues in the CDR3. The J segment lost 11 bases and the V segment lost 3 bases, leaving 6 bases of the junction unmatched. Germline V gene lookup returns CDR1 MNHEY and CDR2 SVGAGI.

The DNA of the CDR3 is TGTGCCAGCAGCCAAGGAACCGGGTCCAATCAGCCCCAGCATTTT. Translated, it gives CASSQGTGSNQPQHF. The rearrangement links TRBV4-2 to TRBJ1-5, with unresolved D. The CDR3 runs to 15 residues. Trimming took 1 base from V and 3 from J, leaving 10 bases between them. Germline CDR1 LGHNA, CDR2 YNFKEQ.

V usage is TRBV5-5 and J usage is TRBJ1-6; tentatively, D is TRBD1 (5 bases). The germline V gene encodes CDR1 SGHKS and CDR2 YYEKEE (reference sequence). The CDR3 length is 20 residues. V was pared by 0 bases and J by 1 base, with 20 bases between. CDR3 region: CASSLVPAQGGGSYNSPLHF. CDR3 sequence (DNA): TGTGCCAGCAGCTTGGTACCCGCGCAGGGCGGGGGGTCCTATAATTCACCCCTCCACTTT.

V is TRBV13 and J is TRBJ2-5; 8 bases are a match to TRBD2. The germline CDR1 and CDR2 sequences are PRHDT and FYEKMQ (reference sequence). V shed 3 bases, J shed 1 base, and the junction held 13 bases outside the gene matches. The CDR3 spans 18 residues. The CDR3, as DNA: TGTGCCAGCAGCTTTAGTCTAGCGGGCCCTCCTGTCCAAGAGACCCAGTACTTC. Translation gives CASSFSLAGPPVQETQYF.

This clone was observed once. Here the CDR3 reads CASSLTSGFETQYF. In nucleotides, the CDR3 is TGTGCCAGCAGCTTGACTAGCGGGTTTGAGACCCAGTACTTC. The rearrangement links TRBV13 to TRBJ2-5, with 10 bases lining up with TRBD2. V lost 3 bases to trimming and J lost 5 bases; unmatched junction nucleotides: 3. CDR3 length: 14 amino acids. Germline V gives CDR1 PRHDT, CDR2 FYEKMQ (reference sequence). Combining the CDR3 with reference TRBV13 and TRBJ2-5 gives the whole variable domain AAGVIQSPRHLIKEKRETATLKCYPIPRHDTVYWYQQGPGQDPQFLISFYEKMQSDKGSIPDRFSAQQFSDYHSELNMSSLELGDSALYFCASSLTSGFETQYFGPGTRLLVL.

This chain uses TRBV6-2 or TRBV6-3 with TRBJ2-3; TRBD2 matches 7 bases. J lost 2 bases, V lost 2 bases, and 7 bases had no gene match. The CDR3 totals 16 residues. Germline CDR1 is MNHEY and CDR2 is SVGEGT. CDR3 DNA: TGTGCCAGCAGTTACCCCGGGGAGGGAATCACAGATACGCAGTATTTT. This codes for CASSYPGEGITDTQYF.

V gene TRBV25-1 combines with J gene TRBJ1-4; TRBD1 is a possible D gene (6 bases). V was trimmed by 5 bases and J by 7 bases, leaving 17 bases between them. Germline assignment: CDR1 MGHDK and CDR2 SYGVNS. The CDR3 loop spans 15 amino acids. The CDR3 sequence is CASSFRGAEGEKLFF. The CDR3 bases are TGTGCCAGCAGTTTTCGGGGGGCTGAGGGTGAAAAACTGTTTTTT.

J is TRBJ1-4 and V is TRBV29-1, with D maybe TRBD1 (5 bases). CDR3 size: 13 residues. Germline values: CDR1 SQVTM, CDR2 ANQGSEA. V gave up 4 bases and J gave up 7 bases, with 13 bases separating them. The CDR3 region is CSVVWGGSEKLFF. The CDR3 coding sequence is TGCAGCGTTGTGTGGGGGGGAAGTGAAAAACTGTTTTTT.

The rearrangement uses TRBV29-1 and TRBJ2-1; D possibly corresponds to TRBD1 (6 bases). CDR1 and CDR2 from the germline V gene are SQVTM and ANQGSEA. The CDR3 length is 12 residues. This CDR3 reads CSAGETHNEQFF. CDR3 DNA: TGCAGTGCAGGGGAGACCCACAATGAGCAGTTCTTC.

The chain combines TRBV19 with TRBJ2-3; D is undetermined. Per germline, CDR1 LNHDA and CDR2 SQIVND (reference sequence). CDR3 length equals 14 residues. V lost 6 bases and J lost 4, with 14 bases in between. CDR3: CASRRPGSADTQYF. The CDR3 DNA sequence: TGTGCCAGTAGGAGGCCCGGGTCTGCAGATACGCAGTATTTT.

This chain connects TRBV2 to TRBJ1-1; the D is unclear. V was shortened by 7 bases and J by 3 bases, with 15 bases between the two germline ends. CDR3 size: 14 residues. Looked up from germline, CDR1 is SNHLY and CDR2 is FYNNEI. CDR3 coding DNA: TGTGCCAGCATCCGAGGGAGGGAGGACACTGAAGCTTTCTTT. Encoded protein: CASIRGREDTEAFF.

The J gene is TRBJ1-2, the V gene TRBV12-5, with no clear D. The CDR3 is 15 residues long. The V gene's germline CDR1 is LGHNT and CDR2 FRNRAP. V was trimmed by 0 bases and J by 8 bases, leaving 16 bases between them. The CDR3 coding sequence is TGTGCTAGTGGTTTGGTAGGGAGGTTGGGAGGGGGCTACACCTTC. This translates into CASGLVGRLGGGYTF.

This chain uses TRBV7-2 with TRBJ2-7; possibly TRBD1 for D (5 bases). The V end lost 5 bases, the J end lost 3 bases, and 11 bases lay between the germline ends. CDR3 length equals 13 residues. Germline-derived CDR1 and CDR2 are SGHTA and FQGNSA. The CDR3, as DNA: TGTGCCAGCAGCATGGGAACAGGCTACGAGCAGTACTTC. Translation: CASSMGTGYEQYF.

This chain connects TRBV5-5 to TRBJ1-2, with TRBD1 matching 8 bases. The CDR3 loop spans 15 amino acids. V lost 4 bases to trimming and J lost 4 bases; unmatched junction nucleotides: 9. Germline CDR1 SGHKS, CDR2 YYEKEE (reference sequence). The CDR3 DNA reads as TGTGCCAGCAGCCTAGGACAGGGATACCCCTATGGCTACACCTTC. Translated: CASSLGQGYPYGYTF.

V usage is TRBV24-1 and J usage is TRBJ2-7; D is perhaps TRBD2 (5 bases). The germline V gene has CDR1 KGHDR and CDR2 SFDVKD. The V gene lost 4 bases and the J gene lost 3 bases, with 12 bases spanning the gap. This CDR3 has 14 residues. The CDR3 sequence is CATSDPGRDYEQYF. DNA for the CDR3: TGTGCCACCAGTGACCCCGGCCGGGACTACGAGCAGTACTTC.

This rearrangement joins TRBV27 to TRBJ1-1, with 11 bases fitting TRBD1. The CDR3 runs to 15 residues. The V segment lost 10 bases and the J segment 5 bases; nucleotides outside the gene matches: 12. CDR1 is MNHEY and CDR2 is SMNVEV in the germline V gene (reference sequence). The CDR3 nucleotides read TGTGCCACCCTTGGGTGGACAGGGGGCCTGACTGAAGCTTTCTTT. As protein: CATLGWTGGLTEAFF.

The chain has TRBV3-1 (or the pseudogene TRBV3-2) and TRBJ2-1, with D tentatively TRBD2 (5 bases). The CDR3 covers 14 residues. The V end was cut by 1 base, the J end by 7 bases, with 11 bases between. Germline loops: CDR1 LGHDT, CDR2 YNNKEL (reference sequence). Here the CDR3 DNA reads TGTGCCAGCAGCCAAGCGGGGTCGTTGAATGAGCAGTTCTTC. The encoded protein is CASSQAGSLNEQFF.

CDR3 DNA sequence: TGCGCCAGCAGCTTGGATTGGAGGATGAACACTGAAGCTTTCTTT. Its protein product is CASSLDWRMNTEAFF. V usage is TRBV5-1 and J usage is TRBJ1-1; no clear D gene. This CDR3 spans 15 amino acids. CDR1 SGHRS and CDR2 YFSETQ come from the germline V gene. Trimming removed 0 bases at V and 0 bases at J, with 9 bases between.

This clone was counted between two and nine times. The gene calls are TRBV19 and TRBJ2-1, with 8 bases fitting TRBD2. CDR1 and CDR2 (germline): LNHDA, SQIVND (reference sequence). V was pared by 5 bases and J by 4 bases, with 7 bases of the junction left unmatched. The CDR3 loop spans 15 amino acids. This CDR3 reads CASSVTGGEYNEQFF. The CDR3 coding sequence is TGTGCCAGTAGTGTAACCGGGGGGGAATACAATGAGCAGTTCTTC.

The chain recombines TRBV5-8 with TRBJ2-1; TRBD1 agrees at 8 bases. Germline CDR1 is SGHTS and CDR2 is YDEGEE. V lost 7 bases, J lost 5 bases, and 8 bases stayed unmatched. This CDR3 spans 14 amino acids. The CDR3 DNA sequence: TGTGCCAGCGGCCGAGGGACAGGAGACAATGAGCAGTTCTTC. Translating it yields CASGRGTGDNEQFF.

The J gene is TRBJ1-5, the V gene TRBV7-2; 9 nucleotides line up with TRBD1. The CDR3 runs to 16 residues. The germline CDR1 and CDR2 sequences are SGHTA and FQGNSA. With V trimmed by 5 bases and J by 2 bases, 7 bases remained unmatched. The CDR3 sequence is CASSMDRGGGNQPQHF. The CDR3 DNA reads TGTGCCAGCAGCATGGACAGGGGCGGTGGCAATCAGCCCCAGCATTTT.

The chain uses TRBV21-1 and TRBJ2-1; the table's D gene call, TRBD1, was not cross checked with the DNA. TRBV21-1 is termed a pseudogene. The CDR3 is 14 amino acids. CDR3 bases: TGTGCCAGCCGCGGGACAGGTCCTTACAATGAGCAGTTCTTC. Translating gives CASRGTGPYNEQFF.

The chain's CDR3 is CASSGTGQVRRGDTEAFF. The CDR3 DNA reads as TGTGCCAGCAGTGGGACGGGACAGGTAAGAAGAGGGGACACTGAAGCTTTCTTT. The chain uses TRBV6-1 and TRBJ1-1, with 8 nucleotides matching TRBD1. This CDR3 is 18 amino acids long. The V segment lost 4 bases and the J segment 3 bases; nucleotides outside the gene matches: 16. The germline V gene encodes CDR1 MNHNS and CDR2 SASEGT.

The chain couples TRBV18 to TRBJ2-3, with TRBD1 matching over 8 bases. This CDR3 contains 13 residues. Trimming took 6 bases from V and 3 from J; bases not matched to a gene: 2. Per the germline V gene, CDR1 is KGHSH and CDR2 is LQKENI. This CDR3 reads CASSRDRTDTQYF. CDR3 DNA sequence: TGTGCCAGCTCGCGGGACAGGACAGATACGCAGTATTTT.

This clone was counted once. The rearrangement joins TRBV6-5 to TRBJ1-1, with a weak D call TRBD1 (5 bases). CDR1 is MNHEY, CDR2 SVGAGI, per germline. This CDR3 has 16 amino acids. The ends were cut back, 2 bases at V and 3 bases at J, with 16 bases in the middle. CDR3 protein: CASSYGGETGDTEAFF. For the CDR3, the DNA is TGTGCCAGCAGTTACGGGGGGGAGACTGGGGACACTGAAGCTTTCTTT.

This clone was found once. The chain recombines TRBV5-4 with TRBJ2-3, with 7 bases identical to TRBD2. The CDR3 has 13 residues. Trimming at V came to 4 bases and at J to 3 bases, leaving 2 bases not matched to a gene. The germline CDR1 and CDR2 sequences are SGHNT and YYREEE (reference sequence). The CDR3 DNA reads as TGTGCCAGCAGCGCGGGGGTGACAGATACGCAGTATTTT. Encoded protein: CASSAGVTDTQYF.

V usage is TRBV10-1 and J usage is TRBJ2-3; no clear D. The V gene's germline CDR1 is WNHNN and CDR2 SYGVQD (reference sequence). This CDR3 has 12 amino acids. V was trimmed by 5 bases and J by 4 bases, leaving 7 bases between them. The CDR3: CASSLSADTQYF. The CDR3 nucleotides are TGCGCCAGCAGTTTGTCGGCAGATACGCAGTATTTT.

This chain links TRBV7-8 with TRBJ1-1; D not resolved. CDR3 length equals 11 residues. V gave up 10 bases and J gave up 3 bases, with 9 bases separating them. Germline V gives CDR1 SGHVS, CDR2 FQNEAQ. The DNA of the CDR3 is TGTGCCACCTCAGTTGACACTGAAGCTTTCTTT. Protein product: CATSVDTEAFF.

The chain uses TRBV7-3 and TRBJ2-3; D is possibly TRBD1 (6 bases). V was clipped by 3 bases and J by 2 bases, with 12 bases between them. Germline CDR1 reads SGHTA; CDR2 reads FQGTGA. The CDR3 is 15 residues long. CDR3 sequence reads: CASSLDSLLTDTQYF. The CDR3 DNA reads as TGTGCCAGCAGCTTGGACAGCCTCCTCACAGATACGCAGTATTTT.

This clone was seen once. The chain links TRBV19 to TRBJ1-2, with TRBD1 matching over 8 bases. The CDR3 length is 15 residues. Germline V gene data show CDR1 as LNHDA and CDR2 as SQIVND (reference sequence). Germline trimming cut 3 bases from V and 1 base from J; bases unmatched to any gene: 4. CDR3 sequence reads: CASSMGTGGNYGYTF. The CDR3 nucleotides read TGTGCCAGTAGTATGGGTACAGGGGGTAACTATGGCTACACCTTC.